The 29 T cell receptor beta chains below all came from one sample that was sequenced in a study of shared clonotypes between healthy human individuals. Here immunoSEQ multiplex PCR was the method, and the copy in TCRdb shows in-frame clones only, minus some. The table includes 2 million to 2.5 million clones, under 97% detected once. Sequenced input: naive CD4+ T cells sorted from blood. Subset indicated: CD45RA+ positively selected. These receptors originate from a man between 18 and 29 years old in good health.

This chain uses TRBV6-5 with TRBJ2-7; D not certain. Looked up from germline, CDR1 is MNHEY and CDR2 is SVGAGI. The CDR3 is 15 residues long. Trimming pared 1 base from V and 3 bases from J, leaving 13 bases between. Written as DNA, the CDR3 is TGTGCCAGCAGTTACTTACCCGACACGAACTACGAGCAGTACTTC. As protein: CASSYLPDTNYEQYF.

This rearrangement joins TRBV6-6 to TRBJ2-2; no definite D call. V lost 3 bases and J 7 bases, leaving 6 bases between the germline ends. CDR1 and CDR2 (germline): MNHNY, SVGAGI (reference sequence). The CDR3 runs to 12 residues. The CDR3 bases are TGTGCCAGCAGTTATAAGGGCGGGGAGCTGTTTTTT. Its translation is CASSYKGGELFF.

Notes on this clone: At one end the junction does not follow the germline gene, possibly because of a read error. V is TRBV5-1 and J is TRBJ2-1; TRBD2 agrees at 15 bases. CDR1 SGHRS and CDR2 YFSETQ come from the germline V gene. The CDR3 extends over 16 amino acids. For the CDR3, the DNA is TGCGCCAGCAGCATACCAAGGACTAGCGGGAGGGAAGAGCCGTTCTTC. This translates into CASSIPRTSGREEPFF.

CDR3 DNA: TGTGCCAGCAGTTTAAGGGGGGGCTCAAACTATGGCTACACCTTC. It specifies CASSLRGGSNYGYTF. The chain couples TRBV27 to TRBJ1-2; TRBD1 is a possible D gene (6 bases). V gave up 2 bases and J gave up 2 bases, with 12 bases separating them. This CDR3 region has 15 residues. Germline CDR1 reads MNHEY; CDR2 reads SMNVEV (reference sequence).

This chain uses TRBV28 with TRBJ2-1; 10 bases map to TRBD1. The CDR3 is 17 amino acids. The trim removed 4 bases at V and 2 bases at J, leaving 8 bases unmatched. CDR1 and CDR2 from the germline V gene are MDHEN and SYDVKM. CDR3: CASSSIGQGGPYNEQFF. In nucleotides, the CDR3 is TGTGCCAGCAGTTCGATCGGACAGGGGGGCCCCTACAATGAGCAGTTCTTC.

Of note for this clone: The same CDR3 is also encoded by other DNA sequences in this sample. The rearrangement links TRBV14 to TRBJ2-1, with D possibly TRBD1 on 5 matching bases. V was shortened by 4 bases and J by 4 bases, with 11 bases between the two germline ends. This CDR3 comprises 14 residues. Germline V gene sequence: CDR1 SGHDN, CDR2 FVKESK. CDR3 in amino acids: CASSPLGAYNEQFF. As DNA, the CDR3 is TGTGCCAGCAGCCCCCTTGGGGCTTACAATGAGCAGTTCTTC.

This clone was seen once. The chain links TRBV18 to TRBJ1-1, with 7 bases aligning to TRBD1. Per germline, CDR1 KGHSH and CDR2 LQKENI. V lost 6 bases to trimming and J lost 2 bases; unmatched junction nucleotides: 6. The CDR3 is made up of 14 amino acids. CDR3 region: CASSAGTANTEAFF. The CDR3 nucleotides are TGTGCCAGCTCCGCCGGGACAGCTAACACTGAAGCTTTCTTT.

The rearrangement uses TRBV29-1 and TRBJ1-1; 9 nucleotides align to TRBD1. This CDR3 contains 16 residues. Trimming took 4 bases from V and 2 from J; bases not matched to a gene: 11. Per germline, CDR1 SQVTM and CDR2 ANQGSEA. The CDR3 DNA follows: TGCAGCGTTGCTGGGACAGGGAAACCCCTTAACACTGAAGCTTTCTTT. Its translation: CSVAGTGKPLNTEAFF.

This chain connects TRBV29-1 to TRBJ2-5; D is perhaps TRBD2 (5 bases). Germline V gene sequence: CDR1 SQVTM, CDR2 ANQGSEA. This CDR3 comprises 12 residues. The CDR3 protein is CIFPIKDLAQYF. As DNA, the CDR3 is TGCATCTTCCCTATTAAGGACTTGGCCCAGTACTTC.

This clone was picked up one time. The sample has other DNA sequences that encode this CDR3 too. The genes are TRBV5-1 and TRBJ2-5, with 9 bases identical to TRBD1. V dropped 0 bases and J dropped 4; count of bases not matched to a gene: 4. CDR1 and CDR2 from the germline V gene are SGHRS and YFSETQ. This CDR3 is built from 15 residues. CDR3: CASSLGTGGRETQYF. As DNA, the CDR3 is TGCGCCAGCAGCTTGGGAACAGGGGGCAGAGAGACCCAGTACTTC. Full variable domain (missing parts from reference TRBV5-1 and TRBJ2-5): KAGVTQTPRYLIKTRGQQVTLSCSPISGHRSVSWYQQTPGQGLQFLFEYFSETQRNKGNFPGRFSGRQFSNSRSEMNVSTLELGDSALYLCASSLGTGGRETQYFGPGTRLLVL.

This chain joins TRBV18 and TRBJ1-3; D is unresolved. This CDR3 comprises 16 residues. Trimming removed 5 bases from V and 0 bases from J, with 14 bases in between. CDR1 KGHSH and CDR2 LQKENI come from the germline V gene. The CDR3 nucleotides read TGTGCCAGCTCATTAAACCCAGTAGTCTCTGGAAACACCATATATTTT. This codes for CASSLNPVVSGNTIYF.

This rearrangement joins TRBV28 to TRBJ1-5; D is possibly TRBD1 (5 bases). CDR1 and CDR2 (germline): MDHEN, SYDVKM. V lost 5 bases, J lost 0 bases, and 11 bases lay in between. The CDR3 has 15 residues. The CDR3 is CASSLQGDSNQPQHF. The CDR3 DNA reads as TGTGCCAGCAGTCTCCAGGGAGATAGCAATCAGCCCCAGCATTTT.

V gene TRBV2 combines with J gene TRBJ1-5; perhaps TRBD1 as D (5 bases). In germline, CDR1 is SNHLY, CDR2 FYNNEI. Deletions cut 4 bases from V and 0 bases from J, with 10 bases between. CDR3 length equals 15 residues. The CDR3 region has the DNA TGTGCCAGCAGTGTCGACAGCGATAGCAATCAGCCCCAGCATTTT. This translates into CASSVDSDSNQPQHF. Using reference TRBV2 and TRBJ1-5 for the parts outside the CDR3, the full variable domain is EPEVTQTPSHQVTQMGQEVILRCVPISNHLYFYWYRQILGQKVEFLVSFYNNEISEKSEIFDDQFSVERPDGSNFTLKIRSTKLEDSAMYFCASSVDSDSNQPQHFGDGTRLSIL.

The chain couples TRBV5-1 to TRBJ1-2, with 8 bases that match TRBD1. The V gene's germline CDR1 is SGHRS and CDR2 YFSETQ. The CDR3 runs to 14 residues. V was pared by 0 bases and J by 8 bases, with 6 bases of the junction left unmatched. In DNA, the CDR3 is TGCGCCAGCAGCTTGGAAGGGACAGGTAGCGGCTACACCTTC. This translates into CASSLEGTGSGYTF. Looking up the rest from reference TRBV5-1 and TRBJ1-2 gives the full variable domain: KAGVTQTPRYLIKTRGQQVTLSCSPISGHRSVSWYQQTPGQGLQFLFEYFSETQRNKGNFPGRFSGRQFSNSRSEMNVSTLELGDSALYLCASSLEGTGSGYTFGSGTRLTVV.

The J gene is TRBJ1-5, the V gene TRBV6-1; 7 bases are shared with TRBD1. Losses at the gene ends were 1 base for V and 5 bases for J; bases not matched to a gene: 5. The germline V gene encodes CDR1 MNHNS and CDR2 SASEGT. This CDR3 is 15 amino acids long. As DNA, the CDR3 is TGTGCCAGCAGTGAAGGAGGGGGCGGTTATCAGCCCCAGCATTTT. Translated, it gives CASSEGGGGYQPQHF.

This chain connects TRBV6-1 to TRBJ1-5; D gene uncertain. The CDR3 has 14 residues. Trimming removed 9 bases from V and 0 bases from J, with 12 bases in between. CDR1 is MNHNS and CDR2 is SASEGT in the germline V gene. The DNA for the CDR3 is TGTGCCAGTCAAACGGGGAATAGCAATCAGCCCCAGCATTTT. Protein sequence: CASQTGNSNQPQHF.

This clone was observed a handful of times. The chain carries TRBV5-1 and TRBJ1-2, with a tentative D call TRBD1 (5 bases). The CDR3 runs 12 residues. Per germline, CDR1 SGHRS and CDR2 YFSETQ. The V and J ends lost 0 bases and 7 bases respectively, with 7 bases between them. The CDR3 region has the DNA TGCGCCAGCAGCTTGGTGGACACTGGCTACACCTTC. Its translation is CASSLVDTGYTF.

The chain joins TRBV19 to TRBJ1-1; 10 positions agree with TRBD1. CDR1 and CDR2 from the germline V gene are LNHDA and SQIVND (reference sequence). J gave up 6 bases and V 7 bases, and 11 bases lay outside the gene matches. The CDR3 sequence is 15 residues long. The CDR3 loop reads CASKTGTGELAEAFF. In DNA form, the CDR3 reads TGTGCCAGTAAGACCGGGACAGGGGAATTGGCTGAAGCTTTCTTT.

As regards this clone: The same CDR3 can be traced to other DNA sequences in this sample. The CDR3 DNA reads as TGTGCCAGCAGCTTAACCAGGGACCAAGAGACCCAGTACTTC. Its protein is CASSLTRDQETQYF. This chain links TRBV7-9 with TRBJ2-5, with TRBD1 as a possible D gene (5 bases). V was cut by 2 bases and J by 0 bases, with 7 bases left in between. The CDR3 is 14 residues long. Germline V gene data show CDR1 as SEHNR and CDR2 as FQNEAQ (reference sequence). Variable domain in full (rest from reference TRBV7-9 and TRBJ2-5): DTGVSQNPRHKITKRGQNVTFRCDPISEHNRLYWYRQTLGQGPEFLTYFQNEAQLEKSRLLSDRFSAERPKGSFSTLEIQRTEQGDSAMYLCASSLTRDQETQYFGPGTRLLVL.

The V call is TRBV25-1, the J call TRBJ1-5; D not certain. This CDR3 has 13 residues. V was pared by 4 bases and J by 3 bases, with 7 bases between. Germline V CDR1 and CDR2: MGHDK, SYGVNS. The CDR3 region is CASSGLANQPQHF. DNA for the CDR3: TGTGCCAGCAGTGGTCTCGCCAATCAGCCCCAGCATTTT.

The rearrangement uses TRBV7-2 and TRBJ1-5; tentative D call: TRBD1 (5 bases). Germline CDR1 SGHTA, CDR2 FQGNSA. V lost 2 bases and J lost 9, with 14 bases in between. This CDR3 comprises 14 residues. CDR3 sequence: CASSLTTGSWPQHF. In DNA form, the CDR3 reads TGTGCCAGCAGCTTAACTACAGGTAGTTGGCCCCAGCATTTT.

This clone was counted a single time. The identical CDR3 is also encoded by other nucleotide sequences in the sample. V and J are TRBV18 and TRBJ1-2; 8 nucleotides line up with TRBD1. CDR3 length: 16 amino acids. V lost 0 bases and J lost 1; bases outside the gene matches: 4. The germline gives CDR1 KGHSH, CDR2 LQKENI. CDR3 DNA sequence: TGTGCCAGCTCACCACCCCAAACAGGGGGTAACTATGGCTACACCTTC. This gives the protein CASSPPQTGGNYGYTF.

J is TRBJ2-5 and V is TRBV11-2; D remains unclear. This CDR3 is 13 amino acids long. The germline V and J ends were trimmed by 1 base and 2 bases, with 5 bases remaining between them. Germline CDR1 and CDR2: SGHAT and FQNNGV. In nucleotides, the CDR3 is TGTGCCAGCAGCTTAGCGGAGCAAGAGACCCAGTACTTC. Translating gives CASSLAEQETQYF.

The CDR3 DNA follows: TGCGCCAGCCGCGGAGGGGTCGATGGAAACACCATATATTTT. It codes for CASRGGVDGNTIYF. This chain connects TRBV5-1 to TRBJ1-3; D may be TRBD1 (5 bases). Germline V gene data show CDR1 as SGHRS and CDR2 as YFSETQ. V lost 7 bases and J 3 bases, leaving 14 bases between the germline ends. The CDR3 is made up of 14 amino acids.

The chain couples TRBV10-3 to TRBJ1-2; maybe TRBD1 (6 bases). Trimming took 4 bases from V and 2 from J, leaving 11 bases between them. The CDR3 is made up of 14 amino acids. CDR1 and CDR2 (germline): ENHRY, SYGVKD. The CDR3 protein is CAISVSTGNYGYTF. The CDR3 coding sequence is TGTGCCATCAGTGTATCCACAGGGAACTATGGCTACACCTTC.

The chain recombines TRBV5-1 with TRBJ1-3; D is unresolved. The CDR3 contains 15 residues. Germline CDR1 and CDR2: SGHRS and YFSETQ. Trimming took off 2 bases at V and 2 bases at J, with 11 bases between the two ends. The CDR3 sequence: CASSFEGLAGNTIYF. The CDR3 DNA follows: TGCGCCAGCAGCTTCGAGGGTTTAGCTGGAAACACCATATATTTT.

The chain combines TRBV10-3 with TRBJ2-7; D is undetermined. The CDR3 extends over 16 amino acids. V was cut by 0 bases and J by 0 bases, with 12 bases left in between. CDR1 and CDR2 from the germline V gene are ENHRY and SYGVKD. CDR3 bases: TGTGCCATCAGTGAGTCGGGGTCTACGGACTCCTACGAGCAGTACTTC. It specifies CAISESGSTDSYEQYF.

Of note for this clone: Its ends do not fully match the called genes, so a read error is possible. The V gene is TRBV14, the J gene TRBJ2-3; D is unclear. The CDR3 contains 14 residues. The germline V gene has CDR1 SGHDN and CDR2 FVKESK. Here the CDR3 DNA reads TGTGCCAGCAGCCAAGATTGGGCCAGCCGGTTGTTGAATTTT. Its protein is CASSQDWASRLLNF.

The chain couples TRBV4-1 to TRBJ1-5; the match to TRBD1 covers 9 bases. The CDR3 is 17 amino acids. CDR1 MGHRA and CDR2 YSYEKL come from the germline V gene. Trimming removed 0 bases from V and 3 bases from J; junction bases left unmatched: 6. This CDR3 is CASSQEGGTGFNQPQHF. The CDR3, as DNA: TGCGCCAGCAGCCAAGAAGGAGGGACAGGGTTCAATCAGCCCCAGCATTTT.